This T cell receptor beta chain was identified in a study of T cell responses to AZD1222 COVID-19 vaccine. Sequencing was performed with immunoSEQ multiplex PCR; in TCRdb, only in-frame clones are kept and a portion is missing. The data contain 180,000 or so clones, roughly 94% of them singletons. Study conclusions and caveats: Spike-wide coverage was observed for vaccine-associated CD4 TCRs, with dominant responses at 160-218 and 743-854. Clonal diversity may have been underestimated in mostly white British donors. An increase in Spike-specific TCR breadth and depth was observed after two AZD1222 doses. At baseline, seropositivity was found in only 6 or 7 AZD1222 recipients.

Comments on this clone: What it recognizes is unknown.

J gave up 0 bases and V 2 bases, and 8 bases lay outside the gene matches. CDR1 and CDR2 from the germline V gene are KGHDR and SFDVKD. This CDR3 is built from 18 residues. The sample in question was peripheral blood, obtained 28 days after the second AZD1222 dose. This chain uses TRBV24-1 with TRBJ2-1; TRBD1 matches 8 bases. This TCR came from an adult who received the AZD1222 COVID-19 vaccine. The CDR3 DNA reads as TGTGCCACCAGTGATTCTTACTCCGACAGGGGCTCCTACAATGAGCAGTTCTTC. Protein product: CATSDSYSDRGSYNEQFF.